The TCR beta chain described here comes from a study of T cell repertoires in cytomegalovirus infection. Study details: Public TCR beta signatures indicated both CMV infection and matching HLA type.

CDR1 is SGHRS, CDR2 YFSETQ, per germline. The CDR3 sequence is 15 residues long. V shed 4 bases and J shed 2 bases, with 15 bases lying between them. Using its own MiXCR run on the reads, TCRdb lists one record per CDR3 protein. The table records 680,000 or so distinct CDR3 sequences, roughly a third of them present only once. The V gene is TRBV5-1, the J gene TRBJ1-1, with D unresolved. This TCR derives from a human donor in good health (CMV status not recorded). Some clones in this sample may be carry-over from other donors' samples. Sequencing was carried out using PBMCs. The CDR3 region has the DNA TGCGCCAGCAGCCCAGGACGGACTTTAAACACTGAAGCTTTCTTT. Its protein is CASSPGRTLNTEAFF.